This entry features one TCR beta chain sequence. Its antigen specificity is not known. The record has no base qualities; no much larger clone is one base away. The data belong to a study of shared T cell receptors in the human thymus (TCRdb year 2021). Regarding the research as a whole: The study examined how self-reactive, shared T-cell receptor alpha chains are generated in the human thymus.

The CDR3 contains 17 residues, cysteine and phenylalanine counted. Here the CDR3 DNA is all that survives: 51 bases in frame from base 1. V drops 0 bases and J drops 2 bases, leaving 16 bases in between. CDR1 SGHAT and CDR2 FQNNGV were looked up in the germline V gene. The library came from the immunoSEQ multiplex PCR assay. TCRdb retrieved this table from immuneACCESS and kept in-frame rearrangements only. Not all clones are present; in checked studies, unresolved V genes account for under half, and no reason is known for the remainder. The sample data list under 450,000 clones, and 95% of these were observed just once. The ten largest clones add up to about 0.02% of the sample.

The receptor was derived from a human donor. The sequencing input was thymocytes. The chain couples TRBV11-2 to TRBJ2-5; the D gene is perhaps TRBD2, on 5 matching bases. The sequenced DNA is TGTGCCAGCAGCTTAGATCGTCGGCAGGAGGAACAAGAGACCCAGTACTTC. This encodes CASSLDRRQEEQETQYF.